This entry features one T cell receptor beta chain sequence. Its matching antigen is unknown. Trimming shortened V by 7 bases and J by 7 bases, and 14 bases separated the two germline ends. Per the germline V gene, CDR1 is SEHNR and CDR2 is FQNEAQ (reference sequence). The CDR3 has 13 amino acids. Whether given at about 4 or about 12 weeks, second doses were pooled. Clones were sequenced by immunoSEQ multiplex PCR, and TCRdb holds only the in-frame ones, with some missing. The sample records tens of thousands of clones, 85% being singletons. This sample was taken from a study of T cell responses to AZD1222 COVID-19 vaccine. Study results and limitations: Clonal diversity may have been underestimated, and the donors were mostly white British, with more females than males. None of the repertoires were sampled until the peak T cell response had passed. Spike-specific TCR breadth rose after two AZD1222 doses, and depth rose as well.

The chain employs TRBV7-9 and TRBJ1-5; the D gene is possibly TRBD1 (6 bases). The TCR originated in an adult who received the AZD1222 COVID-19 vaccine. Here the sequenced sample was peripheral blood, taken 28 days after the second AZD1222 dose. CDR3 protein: CASNEGGTQPQHF. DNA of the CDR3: TGTGCCAGCAACGAGGGGGGGACCCAGCCCCAGCATTTT.